Shown below are 10 T cell receptor beta chains from a single sample sequenced in a study of identical twins. TCRdb re-called the 5' RACE reads with MiXCR, one entry per CDR3 protein. In the table there are 450,000 or so distinct CDR3 sequences, over 12% of which are singletons. These data also formed part of another study, on yellow fever vaccine responses in identical twins.

Sequencing used CD4+ T cells sorted from blood. The receptors stem from a woman aged 18-29 years in good health.

V gene TRBV10-3 combines with J gene TRBJ1-2; tentative D call: TRBD1 (6 bases). The CDR3 loop spans 13 amino acids. Germline V gene sequence: CDR1 ENHRY, CDR2 SYGVKD. Trimming left V 3 bases short and J 5 bases short, with 10 bases between. The CDR3 sequence: CAISDRGGYGYTF. CDR3 DNA: TGTGCCATCAGTGACAGGGGCGGATATGGCTACACCTTC.

This clonotype was seen more than once but under ten times. V usage is TRBV29-1 and J usage is TRBJ1-2, with 9 bases aligning to TRBD1. The CDR3 runs 13 residues. The V gene end was trimmed by 7 bases and the J gene end by 2 bases; junction bases not matched to a gene: 5. Per the germline V gene, CDR1 is SQVTM and CDR2 is ANQGSEA. The CDR3 here is CSAGQGTNYGYTF. In DNA form, the CDR3 reads TGCAGCGCCGGACAGGGGACGAACTATGGCTACACCTTC.

This rearrangement joins TRBV18 to TRBJ2-7; possibly TRBD1 for D (5 bases). Trimming removed 1 base from V and 7 bases from J, with 14 bases in between. The CDR3 spans 14 residues. Germline V CDR1 and CDR2: KGHSH, LQKENI. CDR3 nucleotides: TGTGCCAGCTCACCACTTCCCAGGGCTGGGGAGCAGTACTTC. It translates to CASSPLPRAGEQYF.

This clonotype has more than one count but fewer than ten. The gene calls are TRBV28 and TRBJ2-7; 7 bases map to TRBD2. The CDR3 is 15 amino acids. V trimming: 2 bases; J trimming: 3 bases; junction bases outside the gene matches: 7. Germline V gene data show CDR1 as MDHEN and CDR2 as SYDVKM. The CDR3 is CASSLRLLASYEQYF. DNA for the CDR3: TGTGCCAGCAGTTTACGTCTACTAGCGAGCTACGAGCAGTACTTC.

This clonotype was seen at least ten times. This rearrangement joins TRBV7-9 to TRBJ2-7; no reliable D call. Germline-derived CDR1 and CDR2 are SEHNR and FQNEAQ (reference sequence). Trimming shortened V by 5 bases and J by 5 bases, and 7 bases separated the two germline ends. This CDR3 is built from 11 residues. CDR3 loop: CASSLNDEQYF. In DNA form, the CDR3 reads TGTGCCAGCAGCCTTAATGACGAGCAGTACTTC.

This clonotype has more than one count but fewer than ten. V and J are TRBV13 and TRBJ1-1; D is ambiguous. This CDR3 spans 15 amino acids. Trimming pared 2 bases from V and 1 base from J, leaving 11 bases between. CDR1 and CDR2 (germline): PRHDT, FYEKMQ (reference sequence). CDR3 coding DNA: TGTGCCAGCAGCTTATTTCGTGCCCCGAACACTGAAGCTTTCTTT. Translation gives CASSLFRAPNTEAFF. Looking up the rest from reference TRBV13 and TRBJ1-1 gives the full variable domain: AAGVIQSPRHLIKEKRETATLKCYPIPRHDTVYWYQQGPGQDPQFLISFYEKMQSDKGSIPDRFSAQQFSDYHSELNMSSLELGDSALYFCASSLFRAPNTEAFFGQGTRLTVV.

This clonotype was counted between two and nine times. This chain uses TRBV27 with TRBJ2-3; 10 bases are shared with TRBD2. The CDR3 loop spans 16 amino acids. Trimming cost V 1 base and J 4 bases; bases outside gene matches: 5. From germline, CDR1 is MNHEY and CDR2 SMNVEV (reference sequence). In DNA form, the CDR3 reads TGTGCCAGCAGTTTATGGTCTAGCGGGAGTGCAGATACGCAGTATTTT. Protein: CASSLWSSGSADTQYF.

This chain links TRBV18 with TRBJ2-5; D might be TRBD1 (5 bases). The germline CDR1 and CDR2 sequences are KGHSH and LQKENI. The CDR3 has 12 residues. V was cut by 1 base and J by 11 bases, with 11 bases left in between. In DNA, the CDR3 is TGTGCCAGCTCACCACAAGACAGCTCACAGTACTTC. Translating gives CASSPQDSSQYF.

The genes are TRBV7-2 and TRBJ2-1, with D perhaps assigned TRBD1 or TRBD2 (5 bases each). CDR1 is SGHTA, CDR2 FQGNSA, per germline. V lost 1 base to trimming and J lost 2 bases, with 12 bases between them. The CDR3 extends over 16 amino acids. Here the CDR3 DNA reads TGTGCCAGCAGCTTAGTAAGCCCGGGGCCCTACAATGAGCAGTTCTTC. This sequence encodes CASSLVSPGPYNEQFF.

CDR3 nucleotides: TGCAGTGCTAGAGGGGGCCTTAGAGGATACGAGCAGTACTTC. As protein: CSARGGLRGYEQYF. The chain uses TRBV20-1 and TRBJ2-7, with D possibly TRBD1 on 5 matching bases. The germline V gene has CDR1 DFQATT and CDR2 SNEGSKA (reference sequence). The CDR3 is 14 amino acids. The germline V and J ends were trimmed by 1 base and 4 bases, with 14 bases remaining between them.